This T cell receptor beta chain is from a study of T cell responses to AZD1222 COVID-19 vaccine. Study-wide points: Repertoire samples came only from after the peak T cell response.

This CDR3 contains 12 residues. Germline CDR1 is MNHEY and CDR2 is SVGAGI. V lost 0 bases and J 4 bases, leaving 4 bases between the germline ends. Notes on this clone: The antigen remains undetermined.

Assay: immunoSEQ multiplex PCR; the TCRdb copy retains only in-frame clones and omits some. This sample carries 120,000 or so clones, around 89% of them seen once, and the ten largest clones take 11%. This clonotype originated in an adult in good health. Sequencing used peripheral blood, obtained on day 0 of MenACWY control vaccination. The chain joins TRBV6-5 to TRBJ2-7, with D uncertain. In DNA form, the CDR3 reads TGTGCCAGCAGTTACTCGACATACGAGCAGTACTTC. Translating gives CASSYSTYEQYF.